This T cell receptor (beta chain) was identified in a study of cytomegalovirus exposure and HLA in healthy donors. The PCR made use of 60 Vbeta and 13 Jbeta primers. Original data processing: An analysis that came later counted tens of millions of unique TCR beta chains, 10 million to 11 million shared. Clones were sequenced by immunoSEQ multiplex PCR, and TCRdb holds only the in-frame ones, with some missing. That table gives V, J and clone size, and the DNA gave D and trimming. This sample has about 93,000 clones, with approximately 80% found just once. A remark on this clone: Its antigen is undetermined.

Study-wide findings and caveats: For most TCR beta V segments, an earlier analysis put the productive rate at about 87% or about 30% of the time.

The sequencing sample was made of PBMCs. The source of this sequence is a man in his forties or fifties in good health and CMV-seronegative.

The CDR3 protein is CASSLGTGGSSPNYGYTF. The CDR3 region has the DNA TGTGCCAGCAGCTTGGGTACAGGGGGCTCTTCGCCTAACTATGGCTACACCTTC. The gene calls are TRBV5-6 and TRBJ1-2, with 9 nucleotides matching TRBD1. Per germline, CDR1 SGHDT and CDR2 YYEEEE. J lost 0 bases, V lost 0 bases, and 9 bases had no gene match. The CDR3 covers 18 residues.